These 14 T cell receptor beta chains were all obtained from the same sample, sequenced in a study of shared clonotypes between healthy human individuals. The method was immunoSEQ multiplex PCR; TCRdb's version includes in-frame clones alone and lacks a portion of them. The sample contains about 1.5 million clones, around 98% of which appear only once. Source material: naive CD4+ T cells sorted from blood. Subset denoted: CD45RA+ positively selected. These TCRs come from a man aged 25 to 45 in good health.

Concerning this clone itself: At one boundary the junction diverges from the germline segment, which might be a read error. V gene TRBV5-4 combines with J gene TRBJ1-1; no firm D call. Germline V gene data show CDR1 as SGHNT and CDR2 as YYREEE (reference sequence). CDR3 length: 13 residues. The CDR3 nucleotides are TGTGCCAGCAGGTTGGGAGGGAGTTCTGAAGCTTTCTTT. Amino acid sequence: CASRLGGSSEAFF.

The genes are TRBV7-8 and TRBJ2-6; 8 bases match TRBD2. The J segment lost 2 bases and the V segment lost 5 bases, leaving 5 bases of the junction unmatched. Per the germline V gene, CDR1 is SGHVS and CDR2 is FQNEAQ. This CDR3 comprises 16 residues. CDR3 sequence reads: CASSRDGGAGANVLTF. In DNA form, the CDR3 reads TGTGCCAGCAGCCGCGACGGGGGGGCTGGGGCCAACGTCCTGACTTTC.

The chain has TRBV19 and TRBJ2-1, with 7 bases that match TRBD1. Germline V gives CDR1 LNHDA, CDR2 SQIVND (reference sequence). This CDR3 has 16 residues. The J segment lost 8 bases and the V segment lost 5 bases, leaving 15 bases of the junction unmatched. CDR3 sequence reads: CASSAPVPGTEDEQFF. The CDR3 DNA follows: TGTGCCAGTAGTGCTCCGGTTCCCGGGACAGAGGATGAGCAGTTCTTC.

The genes are TRBV28 and TRBJ2-7; 9 bases align to TRBD1. V gave up 4 bases and J gave up 3 bases; unmatched junction bases: 7. This CDR3 spans 15 amino acids. Germline V gives CDR1 MDHEN, CDR2 SYDVKM. The CDR3 sequence: CASSSRQGGFYEQYF. CDR3 bases: TGTGCCAGCAGTTCCCGACAGGGGGGTTTCTACGAGCAGTACTTC.

The chain joins TRBV6-6 to TRBJ1-5; 11 bases fit TRBD1. In germline, CDR1 is MNHNY, CDR2 SVGAGI (reference sequence). This CDR3 region has 15 residues. With 2 bases clipped from V and 7 bases from J, the junction kept 4 bases outside the gene matches. Here the CDR3 DNA reads TGTGCCAGCAGTTACCGGGGACAGGGGGACCAGCCCCAGCATTTT. Its translation is CASSYRGQGDQPQHF.

This chain links TRBV5-4 with TRBJ2-3; the match to TRBD2 covers 11 bases. After removal of 6 bases from V and 2 bases from J, the junction contained 2 bases not matched to a gene. The CDR3 spans 14 residues. Germline V lookup: CDR1 SGHNT, CDR2 YYREEE (reference sequence). CDR3 in DNA: TGTGCCAGCAAGACTAGCGGGGACACAGATACGCAGTATTTT. As protein: CASKTSGDTDTQYF.

V and J are TRBV7-9 and TRBJ2-7; 7 nucleotides agree with TRBD1. V was pared by 3 bases and J by 3 bases, with 8 bases of the junction left unmatched. CDR1 SEHNR and CDR2 FQNEAQ come from the germline V gene (reference sequence). CDR3 length equals 15 residues. The CDR3 DNA sequence: TGTGCCAGCAGCTTCGAAGGGGGCGCGTTCTACGAGCAGTACTTC. It is translated as CASSFEGGAFYEQYF.

The V call is TRBV5-5, the J call TRBJ2-2, with 7 bases that match TRBD1. Trimming took 5 bases from V and 4 from J; bases not matched to a gene: 5. Per the germline V gene, CDR1 is SGHKS and CDR2 is YYEKEE (reference sequence). The CDR3 has 14 residues. Written as DNA, the CDR3 is TGTGCCAGCAGAGGACAGGCTAGCACCGGGGAGCTGTTTTTT. Protein sequence: CASRGQASTGELFF. The full variable domain, in which reference TRBV5-5 and TRBJ2-2 provide the parts outside the CDR3, is DAGVTQSPTHLIKTRGQQVTLRCSPISGHKSVSWYQQVLGQGPQFIFQYYEKEERGRGNFPDRFSARQFPNYSSELNVNALLLGDSALYLCASRGQASTGELFFGEGSRLTVL.

The chain is built from TRBV10-3 and TRBJ2-5; 8 bases match TRBD2. Per the germline V gene, CDR1 is ENHRY and CDR2 is SYGVKD. The V and J ends lost 4 bases and 2 bases, in that order; junction bases with no gene match: 3. The CDR3 sequence is 14 residues long. The CDR3 sequence: CAISVRGGQETQYF. The CDR3 DNA sequence: TGTGCCATCAGTGTTCGGGGGGGACAAGAGACCCAGTACTTC.

V gene TRBV4-2 combines with J gene TRBJ2-5; the D is unclear. Looked up from germline, CDR1 is LGHNA and CDR2 is YNFKEQ. The V gene lost 1 base and the J gene lost 0 bases, with 9 bases spanning the gap. CDR3 length: 15 residues. The CDR3: CASSQAFGYQETQYF. The CDR3 nucleotides read TGTGCCAGCAGCCAAGCTTTTGGCTACCAAGAGACCCAGTACTTC.

This chain links TRBV2 with TRBJ2-1; no definite D call. Germline assignment: CDR1 SNHLY and CDR2 FYNNEI. Trimming took off 5 bases at V and 13 bases at J, with 12 bases between the two ends. The CDR3 consists of 11 residues. CDR3 protein: CASSLSGYQFF. CDR3 bases: TGTGCCAGCAGTTTAAGTGGGTATCAGTTCTTC.

This clone was seen once. The rearrangement uses TRBV18 and TRBJ1-1; D is unresolved. The CDR3 extends over 14 amino acids. Germline lookup yields CDR1 KGHSH and CDR2 LQKENI. Trimming cost V 5 bases and J 1 base, with 11 bases left between them. CDR3 DNA sequence: TGTGCCAGCTCAGTAGCAGGAAAGAACACTGAAGCTTTCTTT. Translation gives CASSVAGKNTEAFF.

This chain uses TRBV27 with TRBJ1-2, with D unclear. CDR1 and CDR2 from the germline V gene are MNHEY and SMNVEV (reference sequence). Trimming took off 5 bases at V and 3 bases at J, with 16 bases between the two ends. The CDR3 runs 15 residues. CDR3 protein: CASSLWGGWDYGYTF. DNA of the CDR3: TGTGCCAGCAGTCTATGGGGAGGTTGGGACTATGGCTACACCTTC.

This chain uses TRBV19 with TRBJ1-5; D is unresolved. The CDR3 loop spans 14 amino acids. Trimming stripped 3 bases from V and 4 bases from J, with 10 bases between. The V gene's germline CDR1 is LNHDA and CDR2 SQIVND (reference sequence). CDR3 nucleotide sequence: TGTGCCAGTAGTATTCGAGGGCCGAATCAGCCCCAGCATTTT. Residues: CASSIRGPNQPQHF.